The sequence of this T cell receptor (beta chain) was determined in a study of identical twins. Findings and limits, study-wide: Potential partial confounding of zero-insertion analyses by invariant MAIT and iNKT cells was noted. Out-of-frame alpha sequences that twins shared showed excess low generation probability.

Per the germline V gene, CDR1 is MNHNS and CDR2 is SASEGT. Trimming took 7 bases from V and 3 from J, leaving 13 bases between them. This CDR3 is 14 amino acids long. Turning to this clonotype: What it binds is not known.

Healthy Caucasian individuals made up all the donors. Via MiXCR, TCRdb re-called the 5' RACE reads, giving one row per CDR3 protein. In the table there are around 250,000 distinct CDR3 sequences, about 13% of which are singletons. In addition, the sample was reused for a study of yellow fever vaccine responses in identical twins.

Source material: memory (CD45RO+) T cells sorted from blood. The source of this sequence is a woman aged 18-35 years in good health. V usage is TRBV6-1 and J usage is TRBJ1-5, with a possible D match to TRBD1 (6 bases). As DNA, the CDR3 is TGTGCCAGCACCTCCAGACAGGCCAATCAGCCCCAGCATTTT. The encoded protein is CASTSRQANQPQHF.